What follows are 14 T cell receptor beta chains derived from one specimen sequenced in a study of CD8 T cells in Susac syndrome. About 0.5 to 1 ug RNA was reverse transcribed with random hexamers. TCRdb reprocessed the immunoSEQ multiplex PCR reads with MiXCR, giving one entry per CDR3 protein. The sample yields about 200,000 distinct CDR3 sequences, more than 85% seen once. Sequenced sample: CD8+ T cells from PBMCs. The receptor set was obtained from a human donor with multiple sclerosis.

J is TRBJ1-6 and V is TRBV5-5; possibly TRBD1 for D (5 bases). V dropped 0 bases and J dropped 9 bases, with 13 bases sitting between them. The CDR3 length is 15 residues. The germline CDR1 and CDR2 sequences are SGHKS and YYEKEE (reference sequence). For the CDR3, the DNA is TGTGCCAGCAGCTTGGTCTGGGGGTTCGGTTCACCCCTCCACTTT. Protein product: CASSLVWGFGSPLHF.

The rearrangement joins TRBV6-4 to TRBJ2-3; 7 bases map to TRBD2. Germline V gives CDR1 MRHNA, CDR2 SNTAGT. The CDR3 spans 16 residues. V gave up 0 bases and J gave up 2 bases; unmatched junction bases: 5. For the CDR3, the DNA is TGTGCCAGCAGTGACTCCAAGGGAGGGCCCACAGATACGCAGTATTTT. Its translation is CASSDSKGGPTDTQYF.

This chain uses TRBV25-1 with TRBJ1-1; 7 bases map to TRBD1. From germline, CDR1 is MGHDK and CDR2 SYGVNS. The V gene end was trimmed by 7 bases and the J gene end by 4 bases; junction bases not matched to a gene: 6. The CDR3 loop spans 13 amino acids. The CDR3 DNA is TGTGCCAGCACCCCAGACAGGGTCACTGAAGCTTTCTTT. It specifies CASTPDRVTEAFF.

The V gene is TRBV6-1, the J gene TRBJ2-5; D unclear. CDR1 and CDR2 from the germline V gene are MNHNS and SASEGT. V shed 9 bases and J shed 2 bases, with 13 bases lying between them. This CDR3 comprises 13 residues. CDR3 nucleotides: TGTGCCAGTAATTGGGCAGAACAAGAGACCCAGTACTTC. Translating gives CASNWAEQETQYF.

The chain joins TRBV15 to TRBJ1-2, with TRBD1 matching 11 bases. V trimming: 0 bases; J trimming: 8 bases; junction bases outside the gene matches: 5. CDR1 and CDR2 from the germline V gene are LNHNV and YYDKDF (reference sequence). The CDR3 has 15 amino acids. The CDR3, as DNA: TGTGCCACCAGCAGAGATGGGACAGGGGGAATCGGCTACACCTTC. It is translated as CATSRDGTGGIGYTF.

The chain has TRBV6-6 and TRBJ2-2; D is unclear. The CDR3 sequence is 13 residues long. Trimming took 8 bases from V and 7 from J, leaving 14 bases between them. The germline CDR1 and CDR2 sequences are MNHNY and SVGAGI (reference sequence). CDR3 nucleotides: TGTGCCAGCTCCGTACTGCGTGGCGGGGAGCTGTTTTTT. Its translation is CASSVLRGGELFF.

The chain joins TRBV6-1 to TRBJ2-1; D is unresolved. CDR1 MNHNS and CDR2 SASEGT come from the germline V gene. This CDR3 is built from 16 residues. Trimming took 3 bases from V and 9 from J, leaving 21 bases between them. The CDR3 reads CASSDRDNTLNGEQFF. In DNA, the CDR3 is TGTGCCAGCAGTGATAGGGATAACACCCTCAACGGTGAGCAGTTCTTC.

The rearrangement uses TRBV15 and TRBJ1-2, with TRBD1 as a possible D gene (5 bases). With 3 bases removed from V and 4 bases from J, the gap between germline ends came to 18 bases. The CDR3 contains 16 residues. Germline lookup yields CDR1 LNHNV and CDR2 YYDKDF (reference sequence). CDR3 sequence: CATSSYPGTVSYGYTF. CDR3 nucleotide sequence: TGTGCCACCAGCAGCTACCCCGGGACGGTCTCCTATGGCTACACCTTC.

The J gene is TRBJ1-4, the V gene TRBV6-5; no firm D call. Per germline, CDR1 MNHEY and CDR2 SVGAGI. The CDR3 totals 14 residues. V was cut by 4 bases and J by 0 bases, with 6 bases left in between. CDR3 in DNA: TGTGCCAGCAGTTCGGTGGCAACTAATGAAAAACTGTTTTTT. Translating it yields CASSSVATNEKLFF.

The chain couples TRBV25-1 to TRBJ2-5, with 10 bases matching TRBD1. The germline V gene encodes CDR1 MGHDK and CDR2 SYGVNS. Trimming at V came to 1 base and at J to 4 bases, leaving 9 bases not matched to a gene. The CDR3 is made up of 17 amino acids. The CDR3 loop reads CASSESSFDRGRETQYF. DNA for the CDR3: TGTGCCAGCAGTGAATCGTCGTTCGACAGGGGGCGAGAGACCCAGTACTTC.

The chain carries TRBV12-3 or TRBV12-4 and TRBJ1-1; D remains ambiguous. V was cut by 1 base and J by 3 bases, with 12 bases left in between. The CDR3 has 15 residues. Here the CDR3 DNA reads TGTGCCAGCAGTTTAGGGAGACCAGTTGACACTGAAGCTTTCTTT. Its translation: CASSLGRPVDTEAFF.

This sequence joins TRBV13 and TRBJ2-7; weak D call: TRBD2 (5 bases). The ends were cut back, 5 bases at V and 3 bases at J, with 17 bases in the middle. CDR3 length: 15 residues. Germline CDR1 reads PRHDT; CDR2 reads FYEKMQ (reference sequence). Here the CDR3 reads CASSPSGSTIYEQYF. The CDR3 DNA reads TGTGCCAGCAGCCCGTCGGGATCTACTATCTACGAGCAGTACTTC.

The chain uses TRBV2 and TRBJ2-7; no definite D call. This CDR3 has 14 amino acids. CDR1 is SNHLY, CDR2 FYNNEI, per germline. V was clipped by 1 base and J by 2 bases, with 9 bases between them. Here the CDR3 DNA reads TGTGCCAGCAGTGAAGGGCAGGTAGCCTACGAGCAGTACTTC. Its translation is CASSEGQVAYEQYF.

The V and J genes are TRBV4-3 and TRBJ2-5; TRBD2 matches at 10 bases. CDR1 and CDR2 (germline): LGHNA, YSLEER. V shed 0 bases and J 7 bases; nucleotides not matched to a gene: 11. CDR3 length: 17 residues. The CDR3 protein is CASSQDPLASGSGTQYF. CDR3 DNA: TGCGCCAGCAGCCAAGATCCCTTGGCTAGCGGGAGTGGGACCCAGTACTTC.